The clone carrying this T cell receptor beta chain was recorded once. The data originate from a study of control samples from healthy donors and cancer patients. The germline V gene encodes CDR1 MNHEY and CDR2 SVGAGI. V was clipped by 5 bases and J by 0 bases, with 8 bases between them. The CDR3 runs 15 residues. Method: immunoSEQ multiplex PCR; TCRdb's copy keeps in-frame clones and lacks some. The data show 150,000 to 200,000 clones, 85% to 95% seen once. The chain couples TRBV6-5 to TRBJ1-6, with D hard to call. The TCR was taken from a woman aged 18 to 35 in good health. Sequenced: blood. The CDR3 bases are TGTGCCAGCAGTAGAATGAGCTCCTATAATTCACCCCTCCACTTT. Residues: CASSRMSSYNSPLHF.